The 20 T cell receptor beta chains below come from one sample, sequenced in a study of T-cell reconstitution after alpha-beta-depleted transplantation in children. Library preparation (for TCRbeta) was performed with unique molecular identifiers. TCRdb fed the PCR reads into MiXCR, producing one record per CDR3 protein. The data hold approximately 490,000 distinct CDR3 sequences, with under 12% observed a single time. The material was PBMCs, obtained before TCRalphabeta/CD19-depleted stem cell transplant. All receptors derive from a child aged 2 to 15 with inherited bone marrow failure, due to receive a stem cell transplant.

This clonotype was found many times. This chain connects TRBV7-8 to TRBJ2-1, with a possible D match to TRBD2 (6 bases). The V and J ends lost 4 bases and 8 bases respectively, with 15 bases between them. Germline V gives CDR1 SGHVS, CDR2 FQNEAQ. The CDR3 totals 14 residues. This chain's CDR3 is CASSSGLLADEQFF. The CDR3 DNA reads as TGTGCCAGCAGCTCCGGGCTTTTAGCGGATGAGCAGTTCTTC.

There are many counts of this clonotype. The chain uses TRBV29-1 and TRBJ2-7; D call uncertain. The germline V and J ends were trimmed by 3 bases and 0 bases, with 12 bases remaining between them. Germline V gives CDR1 SQVTM, CDR2 ANQGSEA. The CDR3 extends over 14 amino acids. The CDR3 loop reads CSVEGGDLSYEQYF. The CDR3, as DNA: TGCAGCGTTGAGGGTGGAGACCTCTCCTACGAGCAGTACTTC.

At least ten counts were recorded for this clonotype. The rearrangement links TRBV25-1 to TRBJ2-3; TRBD1 agrees at 11 bases. The CDR3 totals 16 residues. Germline-derived CDR1 and CDR2 are MGHDK and SYGVNS. V shed 7 bases, J shed 3 bases, and the junction held 9 bases outside the gene matches. The CDR3 DNA reads as TGTGCCAGCACCCGACTGGACAGGGGGCGAACAGATACGCAGTATTTT. Amino acids: CASTRLDRGRTDTQYF.

This clonotype was detected only once. This may be a read error: a much more frequent sequence differs by one nucleotide. The genes are TRBV29-1 and TRBJ2-1, with a possible D match to TRBD1 (6 bases). Germline V gene lookup returns CDR1 SQVTM and CDR2 ANQGSEA. The CDR3 has 14 residues. V lost 6 bases, J lost 6 bases, and 18 bases lay in between. The CDR3 is CSVSEQGPVNEQFF. Written as DNA, the CDR3 is TGCAGCGTCTCAGAGCAGGGGCCAGTCAATGAGCAGTTCTTC.

In its sample, this clonotype was seen many times. The chain couples TRBV5-5 to TRBJ2-3; D remains unclear. The CDR3 runs to 16 residues. The V gene's germline CDR1 is SGHKS and CDR2 YYEKEE (reference sequence). V gave up 4 bases and J gave up 0 bases, with 15 bases separating them. The CDR3 DNA is TGTGCCAGCAGCCTGTCGGCAGGCACTAGCACAGATACGCAGTATTTT. This codes for CASSLSAGTSTDTQYF. Variable domain in full (rest from reference TRBV5-5 and TRBJ2-3): DAGVTQSPTHLIKTRGQQVTLRCSPISGHKSVSWYQQVLGQGPQFIFQYYEKEERGRGNFPDRFSARQFPNYSSELNVNALLLGDSALYLCASSLSAGTSTDTQYFGPGTRLTVL.

This clonotype showed up many times. The V call is TRBV29-1, the J call TRBJ1-1; D gene ambiguous. The ends were cut back, 7 bases at V and 9 bases at J, with 12 bases in the middle. The CDR3 has 10 amino acids. Germline CDR1 and CDR2: SQVTM and ANQGSEA. CDR3 DNA: TGCAGCGGAAAGACGGAAAAAGCTTTCTTT. Translated, it gives CSGKTEKAFF.

This clonotype was counted many times. The chain joins TRBV7-2 to TRBJ1-1; D unresolved. Germline values: CDR1 SGHTA, CDR2 FQGNSA. The ends were cut back, 5 bases at V and 4 bases at J, with 14 bases in the middle. The CDR3 consists of 14 residues. The CDR3: CASSPGGVSTEAFF. CDR3 in DNA: TGTGCCAGCAGCCCTGGCGGGGTTTCCACTGAAGCTTTCTTT.

On this clonotype itself: The germline gene is not matched at one end of the junction; a read error may be the cause. The chain is built from TRBV20-1 and TRBJ2-7, with no clear D. CDR1 and CDR2 (germline): DFQATT, SNEGSKA (reference sequence). The CDR3 is 9 amino acids. This CDR3 reads CSANGRANF. In DNA, the CDR3 is TGCAGTGCTAATGGACGAGCAAACTTC.

This clonotype came up many times. The rearrangement joins TRBV7-2 to TRBJ2-7, with 10 bases that match TRBD2. The CDR3 is 13 residues long. The ends lost 3 bases at V and 7 bases at J; junction bases unmatched: 3. Germline-derived CDR1 and CDR2 are SGHTA and FQGNSA. The CDR3 here is CASSFLAGVEQYF. In nucleotides, the CDR3 is TGTGCCAGCAGCTTCCTAGCGGGAGTTGAGCAGTACTTC.

This clonotype was observed at least ten times. The V gene is TRBV12-3 or TRBV12-4, the J gene TRBJ2-5, with 12 bases fitting TRBD2. This CDR3 is built from 13 residues. The trim removed 6 bases at V and 7 bases at J, leaving 3 bases unmatched. The CDR3, as DNA: TGTGCCAGCAGCCCGGGACTAGCGGGGACCCAGTACTTC. Its protein is CASSPGLAGTQYF.

This clonotype showed up just a few times. This sequence joins TRBV5-6 and TRBJ2-7, with D possibly matching TRBD1 (5 bases). The CDR3 loop spans 16 amino acids. Between the trimmed V and J ends, which lost 0 bases and 1 base, there was a span of 14 bases. Germline V gene data show CDR1 as SGHDT and CDR2 as YYEEEE. Here the CDR3 reads CASSLGGRHRSYEQYF. The CDR3 nucleotides read TGTGCCAGCAGCTTGGGGGGCCGGCACAGATCCTACGAGCAGTACTTC.

The gene calls are TRBV5-1 and TRBJ2-4; possible D gene TRBD2, 5 bases. The V and J ends lost 2 bases and 10 bases respectively, with 13 bases between them. This CDR3 contains 13 residues. CDR1 and CDR2 (germline): SGHRS, YFSETQ. CDR3 sequence: CASSLEGSAIQYF. In nucleotides, the CDR3 is TGCGCCAGCAGCTTAGAGGGATCGGCAATTCAGTACTTC.

This clonotype was seen repeatedly, ten times or more. The CDR3 nucleotides are TGCAGTGCTAGAGAGGGTACAGGGGCCAGGGAGCCCCAGCATTTT. Protein sequence: CSAREGTGAREPQHF. V and J are TRBV20-1 and TRBJ1-5; 7 bases agree with TRBD1. Germline loops: CDR1 DFQATT, CDR2 SNEGSKA (reference sequence). Unmatched junction bases numbered 10, after V lost 0 bases and J lost 8 bases. The CDR3 runs to 15 residues.

As concerns this clonotype: A much larger clone differs from this one at a single base, so this may be a read error. The chain joins TRBV7-9 to TRBJ2-2; D is unresolved. The V end lost 5 bases, the J end lost 4 bases, and 5 bases lay between the germline ends. Germline CDR1 is SEHNR and CDR2 is FQNEAQ (reference sequence). The CDR3 spans 12 residues. This CDR3 is CASSKATGELFF. In nucleotides, the CDR3 is TGTGCCAGCAGCAAGGCCACCGGGGAGCTGTTTTTT.

The rearrangement uses TRBV19 and TRBJ2-1; unclear D gene. The V gene's germline CDR1 is LNHDA and CDR2 SQIVND (reference sequence). CDR3 length: 13 amino acids. With 6 bases removed from V and 6 bases from J, the gap between germline ends came to 12 bases. This chain's CDR3 is CASSPFGGNEQFF. The CDR3 DNA is TGTGCCAGTAGCCCCTTTGGTGGCAATGAGCAGTTCTTC.

This clonotype was seen repeatedly, ten times or more. One end of the junction varies from germline; a read error may be responsible. The V gene is TRBV7-6, the J gene TRBJ1-1; TRBD1 agrees at 11 bases. The CDR3 spans 18 residues. CDR1 SGHVS and CDR2 FNYEAQ come from the germline V gene. The CDR3 coding sequence is TGTGCCAGCAGCCTAGCACCGGGACAGGGGGACATGAACACTGAAGCTTTCTTT. Amino acid sequence: CASSLAPGQGDMNTEAFF.

This clonotype was seen at least ten times. The CDR3 sequence is CASSRQAETQYF. The CDR3 DNA follows: TGCGCCAGCAGTCGGCAGGCGGAGACCCAGTACTTC. The chain uses TRBV10-2 and TRBJ2-5, with D hard to call. V lost 5 bases to trimming and J lost 5 bases, with 9 bases between them. The CDR3 extends over 12 amino acids. CDR1 is WSHSY, CDR2 SAAADI, per germline.

This clonotype was observed many times. This chain joins TRBV7-2 and TRBJ2-3, with 9 nucleotides matching TRBD2. CDR3 length: 14 residues. With 8 bases clipped from V and 4 bases from J, the junction kept 7 bases outside the gene matches. Germline CDR1 reads SGHTA; CDR2 reads FQGNSA. This CDR3 is CASYSGRVADTQYF. In nucleotides, the CDR3 is TGTGCCAGCTATAGCGGGAGAGTCGCAGATACGCAGTATTTT. Drawing the rest from reference TRBV7-2 and TRBJ2-3, the complete variable domain is GAGVSQSPSNKVTEKGKDVELRCDPISGHTALYWYRQSLGQGLEFLIYFQGNSAPDKSGLPSDRFSAERTGGSVSTLTIQRTQQEDSAVYLCASYSGRVADTQYFGPGTRLTVL.

The V and J genes are TRBV30 and TRBJ1-5; 9 bases map to TRBD1. V gave up 2 bases and J gave up 7 bases; unmatched junction bases: 3. The CDR3 contains 13 residues. The germline V gene has CDR1 GTSNPN and CDR2 SVGIG (reference sequence). The CDR3 region is CAWSNRGRQPQHF. CDR3 bases: TGTGCCTGGAGTAACAGGGGGCGGCAGCCCCAGCATTTT.

This clonotype was found many times. The V call is TRBV28, the J call TRBJ1-3, with D hard to call. There are 15 residues in the CDR3. V was clipped by 6 bases and J by 3 bases, with 15 bases between them. Per the germline V gene, CDR1 is MDHEN and CDR2 is SYDVKM. This chain's CDR3 is CASRLLLGVGNTIYF. In DNA form, the CDR3 reads TGTGCCAGCAGGCTGTTGTTGGGTGTTGGAAACACCATATATTTT.